This T cell receptor (beta chain) stems from a study of blood T cell repertoires in COVID-19. In the study overall: PBMCs, B-cell-depleted T cells, or T cells provided the cDNA or gDNA that made up the material.

Germline V gene lookup returns CDR1 LGHDT and CDR2 YNNKEL (reference sequence). This CDR3 comprises 13 residues. Original processing methods: Amplification of reference gene primers was used by the study to estimate nucleated cell counts. Some clones are missing from TCRdb's copy, which holds only in-frame ones; the method was immunoSEQ multiplex PCR. V, J and clone size derive from that table, while D and trimming were established from the DNA sequence. The table includes some 400,000 clones, 87% detected once. As for this clone: Its ends do not fully match the called genes, so a read error is possible.

The rearrangement links TRBV3-1 (or the pseudogene TRBV3-2) to TRBJ1-1; D may be TRBD1 (6 bases). The source of this sequence is a woman aged 55-75 years with COVID-19, enrolled during active disease. The sequencing input was peripheral blood. CDR3 sequence (DNA): TGTGTCAGCAGCCAAGTCGGGGGGCTCCGGGCTTTCTTT. This encodes CVSSQVGGLRAFF.